These 22 T cell receptor beta chains originate from one sample sequenced in a study of response to subunit inactivated influenza vaccine. Via MiXCR, TCRdb re-called the RT-PCR reads, giving one row per CDR3 protein. This table holds some 180,000 distinct CDR3 sequences, 7.5% to 10% found once. The source material was non-naive T cells sorted from PBMCs, sampled on the day of vaccination. The receptors here all came from a man between 50 and 59 years old who received an inactivated influenza vaccine.

This chain joins TRBV12-3 or TRBV12-4 and TRBJ2-7; D might be TRBD1 or TRBD2, each matching 5 bases. The CDR3 runs 13 residues. The V gene lost 1 base and the J gene lost 6 bases, with 10 bases spanning the gap. The CDR3 sequence is CASSLEGRGEQYF. The CDR3 nucleotides are TGTGCCAGCAGTTTAGAGGGGAGAGGCGAGCAGTACTTC.

This clonotype was observed a few times. The chain recombines TRBV12-3 or TRBV12-4 with TRBJ2-3, with 9 nucleotides matching TRBD2. The CDR3 extends over 16 amino acids. With 5 bases clipped from V and 5 bases from J, the junction kept 11 bases outside the gene matches. CDR3 sequence (DNA): TGTGCCAGCAGTCAATGGGCGGGGGGGCCGAAAGATACGCAGTATTTT. It yields the protein CASSQWAGGPKDTQYF.

This clonotype has a count of ten or more. This chain joins TRBV6-2 or TRBV6-3 and TRBJ2-1, with a weak D call TRBD1 (5 bases). The length of the CDR3 is 16 residues. Germline CDR1 MNHEY, CDR2 SVGEGT. Trimming left V 3 bases short and J 2 bases short, with 14 bases between. The CDR3 DNA sequence: TGTGCCAGCAGTTATTCCTCAGGGCGACCCTACAATGAGCAGTTCTTC. Its protein is CASSYSSGRPYNEQFF.

There are many counts of this clonotype. V gene TRBV9 combines with J gene TRBJ2-3; D might be TRBD1 (6 bases). The CDR3 has 15 residues. Germline V gene sequence: CDR1 SGDLS, CDR2 YYNGEE. Trimming removed 0 bases at V and 0 bases at J, with 8 bases between. CDR3 residues: CASSVGGHSTDTQYF. CDR3 coding DNA: TGTGCCAGCAGCGTAGGGGGACATAGCACAGATACGCAGTATTTT.

As DNA, the CDR3 is TGTGCCAGTGACGAAGGGGCCAACGTCCTGACTTTC. As protein: CASDEGANVLTF. This sequence joins TRBV6-2 or TRBV6-3 and TRBJ2-6; D is undetermined. Trimming pared 9 bases from V and 4 bases from J, leaving 7 bases between. The CDR3 sequence is 12 residues long. Germline CDR1 is MNHEY and CDR2 is SVGEGT.

The chain combines TRBV20-1 with TRBJ2-1, with D hard to call. Per the germline V gene, CDR1 is DFQATT and CDR2 is SNEGSKA (reference sequence). The CDR3 is made up of 13 amino acids. Between the trimmed V and J ends, which lost 2 bases and 5 bases, there was a span of 10 bases. The CDR3 region has the DNA TGCAGTGCTAGATCCGGACGGAACAATGAGCAGTTCTTC. The encoded protein is CSARSGRNNEQFF.

The sample holds a few counts of this clonotype. J is TRBJ1-2 and V is TRBV20-1, with D unresolved. The CDR3 totals 13 residues. Germline loops: CDR1 DFQATT, CDR2 SNEGSKA (reference sequence). V was clipped by 0 bases and J by 7 bases, with 12 bases between them. CDR3 protein: CSARDNPGVGYTF. The CDR3 nucleotides read TGCAGTGCTAGAGATAACCCCGGCGTTGGCTACACCTTC.

V and J are TRBV18 and TRBJ2-2; D possibly matches TRBD1 or TRBD2 (5 bases each). The CDR3 is 15 amino acids. Germline V gene sequence: CDR1 KGHSH, CDR2 LQKENI. Trimming cost V 3 bases and J 6 bases, with 14 bases left between them. CDR3 in DNA: TGTGCCAGCTCACCGGCAGGGACGTCCGCCGGGGAGCTGTTTTTT. Amino acids: CASSPAGTSAGELFF.

The chain combines TRBV19 with TRBJ2-5; D gene unclear. CDR1 LNHDA and CDR2 SQIVND come from the germline V gene (reference sequence). Trimming removed 4 bases at V and 2 bases at J, with 5 bases between. CDR3 length: 12 residues. The DNA of the CDR3 is TGTGCCAGTAGTAAACTACAAGAGACCCAGTACTTC. This gives the protein CASSKLQETQYF. The full variable domain, completed using reference TRBV19 and TRBJ2-5, is DGGITQSPKYLFRKEGQNVTLSCEQNLNHDAMYWYRQDPGQGLRLIYYSQIVNDFQKGDIAEGYSVSREKKESFPLTVTSAQKNPTAFYLCASSKLQETQYFGPGTRLLVL.

This clonotype was counted at least ten times. The J gene is TRBJ1-1, the V gene TRBV5-1, with D uncertain. This CDR3 contains 12 residues. Trimming took off 4 bases at V and 1 base at J, with 5 bases between the two ends. Germline CDR1 is SGHRS and CDR2 is YFSETQ. DNA of the CDR3: TGCGCCAGCAGCACGGGGAACACTGAAGCTTTCTTT. Encoded protein: CASSTGNTEAFF.

This clonotype has just a few counts. The chain employs TRBV12-3 or TRBV12-4 and TRBJ2-3; 7 bases are shared with TRBD2. This CDR3 is 13 amino acids long. Trimming cost V 8 bases and J 2 bases; bases outside gene matches: 4. CDR3 amino acids: CASRRGFTDTQYF. CDR3 nucleotides: TGTGCCAGCCGGCGGGGGTTCACAGATACGCAGTATTTT.

This clonotype has more than one count but fewer than ten. The chain carries TRBV15 and TRBJ2-3; the match to TRBD2 covers 9 bases. The germline gives CDR1 LNHNV, CDR2 YYDKDF (reference sequence). This CDR3 has 16 amino acids. V lost 6 bases and J lost 4; bases outside the gene matches: 11. CDR3 coding DNA: TGTGCCACCAGTATCAACCCAGCGGGGGGTCCAGATACGCAGTATTTT. Translation gives CATSINPAGGPDTQYF.

This clonotype was counted a few times. The V gene is TRBV7-9, the J gene TRBJ2-5, with no clear D. Germline CDR1 and CDR2: SEHNR and FQNEAQ (reference sequence). The CDR3 runs to 10 residues. V was pared by 10 bases and J by 4 bases, with 7 bases between. Here the CDR3 reads CATARETQYF. The CDR3 DNA sequence: TGTGCCACCGCAAGAGAGACCCAGTACTTC.

The sample holds one count of this clonotype. Possible read error: a much larger clone is one base away. CDR3 DNA: TGCGCCAGCAGAACTGACGCCCCGCGAGAGACCCAGTACTTC. It is translated as CASRTDAPRETQYF. This chain connects TRBV5-1 to TRBJ2-5; D gene ambiguous. Looked up from germline, CDR1 is SGHRS and CDR2 is YFSETQ. Between the trimmed V and J ends, which lost 5 bases and 4 bases, there was a span of 15 bases. CDR3 length: 14 amino acids.

This rearrangement joins TRBV19 to TRBJ2-5; the match to TRBD2 covers 7 bases. V lost 3 bases to trimming and J lost 5 bases; unmatched junction nucleotides: 12. Per the germline V gene, CDR1 is LNHDA and CDR2 is SQIVND (reference sequence). The CDR3 spans 16 residues. The DNA for the CDR3 is TGTGCCAGTAGTATGGGGGGGGACTCAACACAGGAGACCCAGTACTTC. Its protein product is CASSMGGDSTQETQYF.

This chain connects TRBV24-1 to TRBJ2-2; 8 nucleotides match TRBD1. This CDR3 spans 14 amino acids. Germline trimming cut 3 bases from V and 6 bases from J; bases unmatched to any gene: 2. Germline V gives CDR1 KGHDR, CDR2 SFDVKD. The CDR3 region is CATSDTRGPGELFF. Written as DNA, the CDR3 is TGTGCCACCAGTGATACCAGGGGGCCCGGGGAGCTGTTTTTT.

The sample holds a few counts of this clonotype. The V gene is TRBV18, the J gene TRBJ2-7; no definite D call. Trimming pared 3 bases from V and 2 bases from J, leaving 8 bases between. Germline values: CDR1 KGHSH, CDR2 LQKENI. The CDR3 sequence is 13 residues long. This CDR3 is CASSPSMTYEQYF. DNA for the CDR3: TGTGCCAGCTCACCTTCTATGACCTACGAGCAGTACTTC. Looking up the rest from reference TRBV18 and TRBJ2-7 gives the full variable domain: NAGVMQNPRHLVRRRGQEARLRCSPMKGHSHVYWYRQLPEEGLKFMVYLQKENIIDESGMPKERFSAEFPKEGPSILRIQQVVRGDSAAYFCASSPSMTYEQYFGPGTRLTVT.

The sample holds many counts of this clonotype. V gene TRBV29-1 combines with J gene TRBJ1-1; D is possibly TRBD1 (5 bases). The V end lost 4 bases, the J end lost 0 bases, and 24 bases lay between the germline ends. Germline V gene data show CDR1 as SQVTM and CDR2 as ANQGSEA. The CDR3 contains 18 residues. The CDR3 region is CSVGLDSVNHRLNTEAFF. CDR3 DNA sequence: TGCAGCGTTGGACTCGACAGCGTGAATCATAGGTTGAACACTGAAGCTTTCTTT.

This rearrangement joins TRBV12-3 or TRBV12-4 to TRBJ2-7; D is unclear. The germline V and J ends were trimmed by 3 bases and 2 bases, with 11 bases remaining between them. This CDR3 contains 14 residues. CDR3 protein: CASSFNIPPYEQYF. As DNA, the CDR3 is TGTGCCAGCAGTTTCAATATTCCCCCCTACGAGCAGTACTTC.

This clonotype has ten or more counts. The V gene is TRBV10-3, the J gene TRBJ2-5, with D uncertain. The CDR3 has 13 residues. CDR1 is ENHRY, CDR2 SYGVKD, per germline. V was pared by 0 bases and J by 4 bases, with 6 bases between. Here the CDR3 DNA reads TGTGCCATCAGTGAGTCGACACGAGAGACCCAGTACTTC. Translated, it gives CAISESTRETQYF.

The chain is built from TRBV5-3 and TRBJ1-2; 11 positions match TRBD1. TRBV5-3 has ORF status, its function being uncertain. The CDR3 totals 15 residues. V lost 9 bases to trimming and J lost 4 bases; unmatched junction nucleotides: 11. DNA of the CDR3: TGTGCCATGGGCCCTGGGGGACAGGGGGTCTATGGCTACACCTTC. Translated, it gives CAMGPGGQGVYGYTF.

This clonotype was seen at least ten times. V is TRBV11-2 and J is TRBJ2-2; TRBD1 aligns across 11 bases. The CDR3 has 15 residues. J lost 6 bases, V lost 6 bases, and 6 bases had no gene match. Germline V lookup: CDR1 SGHAT, CDR2 FQNNGV. CDR3 nucleotides: TGTGCCAGCAGACGGACAGGGGGCGCATCCGGGGAGCTGTTTTTT. Residues: CASRRTGGASGELFF.